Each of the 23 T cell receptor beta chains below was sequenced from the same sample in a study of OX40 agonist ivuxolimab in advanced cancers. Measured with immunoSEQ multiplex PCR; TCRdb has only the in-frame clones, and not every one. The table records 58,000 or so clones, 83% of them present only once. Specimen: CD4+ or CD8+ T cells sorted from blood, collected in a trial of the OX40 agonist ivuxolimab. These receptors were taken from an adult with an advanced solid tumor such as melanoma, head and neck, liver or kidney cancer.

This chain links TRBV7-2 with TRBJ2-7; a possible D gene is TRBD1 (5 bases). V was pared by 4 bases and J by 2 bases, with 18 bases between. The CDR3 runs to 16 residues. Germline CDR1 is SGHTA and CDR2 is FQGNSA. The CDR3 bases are TGTGCCAGCAGCTCTGCCCCAAGAGCGACAGCCTACGAGCAGTACTTC. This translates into CASSSAPRATAYEQYF.

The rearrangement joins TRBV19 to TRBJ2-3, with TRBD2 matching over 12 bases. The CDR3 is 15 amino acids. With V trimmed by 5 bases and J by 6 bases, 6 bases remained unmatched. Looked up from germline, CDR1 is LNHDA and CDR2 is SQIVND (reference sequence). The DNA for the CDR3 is TGTGCCAGTAGTCGCACTAGCGGGGGGAGGGATACGCAGTATTTT. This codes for CASSRTSGGRDTQYF.

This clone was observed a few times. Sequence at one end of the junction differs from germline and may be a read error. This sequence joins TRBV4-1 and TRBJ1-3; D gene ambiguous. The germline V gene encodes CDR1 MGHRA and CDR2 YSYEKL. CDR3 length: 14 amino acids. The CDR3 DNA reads TGCGCCAGCAGCCTTATCCAGTCTGAAAACACCATATATTTT. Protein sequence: CASSLIQSENTIYF.

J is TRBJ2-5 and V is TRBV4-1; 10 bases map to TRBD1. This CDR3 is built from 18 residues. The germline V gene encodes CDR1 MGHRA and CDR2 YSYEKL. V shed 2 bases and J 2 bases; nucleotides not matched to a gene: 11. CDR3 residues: CASSQTISGTGAQETQYF. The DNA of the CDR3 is TGCGCCAGCAGCCAAACGATTTCCGGGACAGGGGCTCAAGAGACCCAGTACTTC.

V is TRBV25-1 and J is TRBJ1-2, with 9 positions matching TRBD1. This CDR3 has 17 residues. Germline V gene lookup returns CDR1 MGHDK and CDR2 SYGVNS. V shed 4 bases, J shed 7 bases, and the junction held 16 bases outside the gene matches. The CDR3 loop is CASSALGQGTPGTGYTF. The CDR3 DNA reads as TGTGCCAGCAGTGCCCTAGGACAGGGGACACCGGGGACTGGCTACACCTTC.

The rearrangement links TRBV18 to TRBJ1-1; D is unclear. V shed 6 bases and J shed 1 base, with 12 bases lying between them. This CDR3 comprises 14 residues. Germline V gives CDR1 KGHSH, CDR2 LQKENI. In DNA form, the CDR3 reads TGTGCCAGCTCGTTCTCCACGGGGAACACTGAAGCTTTCTTT. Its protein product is CASSFSTGNTEAFF.

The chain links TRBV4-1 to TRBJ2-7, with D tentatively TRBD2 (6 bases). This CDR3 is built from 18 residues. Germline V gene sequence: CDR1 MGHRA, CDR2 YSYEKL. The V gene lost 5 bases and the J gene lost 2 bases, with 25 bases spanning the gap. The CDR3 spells CASSLTQRGGALPYEQYF. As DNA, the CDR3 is TGCGCCAGCAGCTTAACCCAGAGGGGCGGGGCTCTTCCCTACGAGCAGTACTTC.

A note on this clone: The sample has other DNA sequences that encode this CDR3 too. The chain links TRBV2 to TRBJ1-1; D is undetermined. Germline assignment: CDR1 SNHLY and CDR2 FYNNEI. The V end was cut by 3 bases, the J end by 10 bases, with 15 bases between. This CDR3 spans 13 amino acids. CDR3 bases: TGTGCCAGCAGTGAGTGGATAGCGCGTGGAGCTTTCTTT. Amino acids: CASSEWIARGAFF.

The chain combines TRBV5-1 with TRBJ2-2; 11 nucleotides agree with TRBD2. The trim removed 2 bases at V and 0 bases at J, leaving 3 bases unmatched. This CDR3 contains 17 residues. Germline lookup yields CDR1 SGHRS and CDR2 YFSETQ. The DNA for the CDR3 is TGCGCCAGCAGCTTTTCGACTAGCGGGACGAACACCGGGGAGCTGTTTTTT. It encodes CASSFSTSGTNTGELFF. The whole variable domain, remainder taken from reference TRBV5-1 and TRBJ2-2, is KAGVTQTPRYLIKTRGQQVTLSCSPISGHRSVSWYQQTPGQGLQFLFEYFSETQRNKGNFPGRFSGRQFSNSRSEMNVSTLELGDSALYLCASSFSTSGTNTGELFFGEGSRLTVL.

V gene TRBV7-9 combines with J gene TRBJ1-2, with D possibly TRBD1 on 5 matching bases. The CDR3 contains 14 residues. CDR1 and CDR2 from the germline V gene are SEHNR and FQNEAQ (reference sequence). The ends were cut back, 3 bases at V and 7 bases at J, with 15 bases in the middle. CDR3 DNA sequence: TGTGCCAGCAGCTTCGGGACGGAAGCTGGTGGCTACACCTTC. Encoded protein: CASSFGTEAGGYTF.

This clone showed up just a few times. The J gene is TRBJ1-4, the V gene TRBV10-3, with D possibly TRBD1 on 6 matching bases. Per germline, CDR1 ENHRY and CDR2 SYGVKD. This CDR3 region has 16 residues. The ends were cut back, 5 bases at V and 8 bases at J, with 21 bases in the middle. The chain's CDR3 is CAISTGQPTGGEKLFF. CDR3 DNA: TGTGCCATCAGTACCGGACAGCCAACAGGAGGGGAAAAACTGTTTTTT.

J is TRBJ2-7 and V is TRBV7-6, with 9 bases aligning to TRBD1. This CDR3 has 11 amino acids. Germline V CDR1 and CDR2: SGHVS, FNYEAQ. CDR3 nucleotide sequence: TGTGCGTACAGGGGGCAGGGCGAGCAGTACTTC. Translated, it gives CAYRGQGEQYF. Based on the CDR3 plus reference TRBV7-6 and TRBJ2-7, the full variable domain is GAGVSQSPRYKVTKRGQDVALRCDPISGHVSLYWYRQALGQGPEFLTYFNYEAQQDKSGLPNDRFSAERPEGSISTLTIQRTEQRDSAMYRCAYRGQGEQYFGPGTRLTVT.

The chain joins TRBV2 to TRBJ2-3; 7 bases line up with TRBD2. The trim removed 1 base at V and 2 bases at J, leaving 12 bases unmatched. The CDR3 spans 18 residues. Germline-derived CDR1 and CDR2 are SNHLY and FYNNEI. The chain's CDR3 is CASSEGGAGVNPTDTQYF. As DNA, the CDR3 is TGTGCCAGCAGTGAAGGAGGGGCGGGGGTTAACCCCACAGATACGCAGTATTTT. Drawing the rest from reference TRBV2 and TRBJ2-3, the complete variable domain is EPEVTQTPSHQVTQMGQEVILRCVPISNHLYFYWYRQILGQKVEFLVSFYNNEISEKSEIFDDQFSVERPDGSNFTLKIRSTKLEDSAMYFCASSEGGAGVNPTDTQYFGPGTRLTVL.

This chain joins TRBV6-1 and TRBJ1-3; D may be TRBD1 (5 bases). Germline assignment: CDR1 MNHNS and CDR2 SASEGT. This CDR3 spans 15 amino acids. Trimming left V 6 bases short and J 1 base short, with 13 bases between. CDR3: CASSRPGGSGNTIYF. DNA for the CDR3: TGTGCCAGCAGCCGGCCGGGGGGATCTGGAAACACCATATATTTT.

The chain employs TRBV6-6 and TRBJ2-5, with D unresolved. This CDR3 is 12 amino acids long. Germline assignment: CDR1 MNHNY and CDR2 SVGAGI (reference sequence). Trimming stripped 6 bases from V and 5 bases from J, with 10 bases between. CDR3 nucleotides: TGTGCCAGCAGCCCTGGACGGGAGACCCAGTACTTC. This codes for CASSPGRETQYF.

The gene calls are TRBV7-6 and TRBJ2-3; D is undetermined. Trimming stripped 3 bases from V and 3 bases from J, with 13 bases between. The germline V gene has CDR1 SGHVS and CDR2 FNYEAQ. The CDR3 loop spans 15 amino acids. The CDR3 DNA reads TGTGCCAGCAGCTTGGGGAAGGGTGGGACAGATACGCAGTATTTT. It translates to CASSLGKGGTDTQYF.

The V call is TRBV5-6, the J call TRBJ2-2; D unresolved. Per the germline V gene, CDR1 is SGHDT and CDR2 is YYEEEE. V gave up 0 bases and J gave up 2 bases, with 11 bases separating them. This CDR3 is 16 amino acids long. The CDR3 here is CASSLGLQINTGELFF. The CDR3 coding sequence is TGTGCCAGCAGCTTGGGTCTACAGATTAACACCGGGGAGCTGTTTTTT.

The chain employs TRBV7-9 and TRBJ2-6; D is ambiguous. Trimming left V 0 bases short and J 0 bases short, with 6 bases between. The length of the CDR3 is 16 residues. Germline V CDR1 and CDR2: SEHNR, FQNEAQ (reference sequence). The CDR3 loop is CASSLARDSGANVLTF. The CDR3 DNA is TGTGCCAGCAGCTTAGCGCGTGACTCTGGGGCCAACGTCCTGACTTTC.

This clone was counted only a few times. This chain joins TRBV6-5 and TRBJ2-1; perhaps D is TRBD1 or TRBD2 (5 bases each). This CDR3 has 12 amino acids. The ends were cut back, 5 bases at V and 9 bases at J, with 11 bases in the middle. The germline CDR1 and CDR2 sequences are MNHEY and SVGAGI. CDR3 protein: CASSIRGAEQFF. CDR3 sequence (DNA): TGTGCCAGCAGTATCCGGGGCGCTGAGCAGTTCTTC.

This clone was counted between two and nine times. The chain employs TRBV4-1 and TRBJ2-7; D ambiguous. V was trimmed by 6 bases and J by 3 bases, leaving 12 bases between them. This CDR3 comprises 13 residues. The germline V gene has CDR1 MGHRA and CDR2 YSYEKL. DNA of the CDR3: TGCGCCAGCAGTCACGGGCTTAGCTACGAGCAGTACTTC. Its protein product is CASSHGLSYEQYF.

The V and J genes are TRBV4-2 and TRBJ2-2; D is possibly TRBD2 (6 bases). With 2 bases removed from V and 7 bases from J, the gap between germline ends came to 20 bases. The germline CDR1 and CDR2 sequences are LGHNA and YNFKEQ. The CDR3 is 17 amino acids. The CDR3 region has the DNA TGTGCCAGCAGCCAATTCGGAGCGGGTGTTCGAGGCGGGGAGCTGTTTTTT. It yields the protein CASSQFGAGVRGGELFF.

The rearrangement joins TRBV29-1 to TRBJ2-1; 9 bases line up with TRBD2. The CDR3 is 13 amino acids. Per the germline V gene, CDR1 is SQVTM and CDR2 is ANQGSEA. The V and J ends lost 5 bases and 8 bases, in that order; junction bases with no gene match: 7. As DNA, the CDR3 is TGCAGCGTTCTTAGCGGGAGTACCCATGAGCAGTTCTTC. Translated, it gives CSVLSGSTHEQFF.

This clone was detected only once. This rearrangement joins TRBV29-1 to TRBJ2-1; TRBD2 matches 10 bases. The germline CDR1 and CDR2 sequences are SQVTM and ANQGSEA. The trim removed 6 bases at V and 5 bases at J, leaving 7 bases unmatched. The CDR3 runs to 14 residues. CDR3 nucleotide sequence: TGCAGCGTCAGAGGACTAGCGGAGAACAATGAGCAGTTCTTC. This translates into CSVRGLAENNEQFF.